These 19 T cell receptor beta chains share one sample of origin, sequenced in a study of T cell responses to AZD1222 COVID-19 vaccine. The table came from immunoSEQ multiplex PCR; TCRdb's copy has only in-frame clones and leaves some out. The data hold over 100,000 clones, with around 86% observed a single time. Sequencing was performed on peripheral blood, taken on day 0 of AZD1222 vaccination. Every receptor here comes from an adult in good health.

The chain combines TRBV27 with TRBJ1-4; D unresolved. Per the germline V gene, CDR1 is MNHEY and CDR2 is SMNVEV (reference sequence). Trimming took 5 bases from V and 0 from J, leaving 4 bases between them. The CDR3 is made up of 13 amino acids. This CDR3 reads CASSHTTNEKLFF. The CDR3 coding sequence is TGTGCCAGCAGTCACACAACTAATGAAAAACTGTTTTTT. Together with reference TRBV27 and TRBJ1-4, the CDR3 gives the full variable domain: EAQVTQNPRYLITVTGKKLTVTCSQNMNHEYMSWYRQDPGLGLRQIYYSMNVEVTDKGDVPEGYKVSRKEKRNFPLILESPSPNQTSLYFCASSHTTNEKLFFGSGTQLSVL.

In its sample, this clone was seen a few times. CDR3 nucleotide sequence: TGCGCCAGCAGCTTCGTCGGTAACTATGGCTACACCTTC. Translated: CASSFVGNYGYTF. The genes are TRBV5-1 and TRBJ1-2, with D uncertain. Trimming left V 2 bases short and J 1 base short, with 6 bases between. The CDR3 runs 13 residues. CDR1 is SGHRS and CDR2 is YFSETQ in the germline V gene.

The chain couples TRBV6-5 to TRBJ1-1, with D tentatively TRBD1 (6 bases). This CDR3 spans 11 amino acids. Per the germline V gene, CDR1 is MNHEY and CDR2 is SVGAGI. V was trimmed by 6 bases and J by 7 bases, leaving 9 bases between them. The CDR3 here is CASSQGFEAFF. The CDR3 DNA follows: TGTGCCAGCAGCCAGGGGTTTGAAGCTTTCTTT.

This chain connects TRBV20-1 to TRBJ2-1; D is uncertain. Germline V CDR1 and CDR2: DFQATT, SNEGSKA (reference sequence). The CDR3 loop spans 8 amino acids. V lost 3 bases and J lost 14, with 5 bases in between. As DNA, the CDR3 is TGCAGTGCTAGTAGTGAGTTCTTC. It codes for CSASSEFF.

The chain carries TRBV7-2 and TRBJ1-2; D not certain. CDR3 length: 17 residues. The germline V gene has CDR1 SGHTA and CDR2 FQGNSA. Deletions cut 3 bases from V and 8 bases from J, with 25 bases between. The CDR3 loop reads CASSFGPYKTPILGYTF. For the CDR3, the DNA is TGTGCCAGCAGCTTTGGGCCGTACAAGACCCCGATCCTGGGCTACACCTTC.

This clone was observed a handful of times. The V call is TRBV9, the J call TRBJ2-7, with D unresolved. With 1 base removed from V and 1 base from J, the gap between germline ends came to 9 bases. This CDR3 has 14 amino acids. Germline V gives CDR1 SGDLS, CDR2 YYNGEE. As DNA, the CDR3 is TGTGCCAGCAGCGTAAGTCCAAATTCCTACGAGCAGTACTTC. Residues: CASSVSPNSYEQYF.

The chain is built from TRBV4-1 and TRBJ1-5, with D tentatively TRBD1 (5 bases). Germline-derived CDR1 and CDR2 are MGHRA and YSYEKL. The CDR3 covers 14 residues. Trimming left V 4 bases short and J 7 bases short, with 14 bases between. CDR3 nucleotide sequence: TGCGCCAGCAGCCTCAGGGATGGAGGGCAGCCCCAGCATTTT. It specifies CASSLRDGGQPQHF.

This chain links TRBV10-3 with TRBJ2-7; no clear D. V was shortened by 8 bases and J by 2 bases, with 10 bases between the two germline ends. CDR3 length equals 12 residues. CDR1 and CDR2 from the germline V gene are ENHRY and SYGVKD. CDR3 loop: CAISAVTYEQYF. The DNA for the CDR3 is TGTGCCATCTCGGCGGTAACCTACGAGCAGTACTTC.

This rearrangement joins TRBV15 to TRBJ2-7; no definite D call. CDR1 is LNHNV and CDR2 is YYDKDF in the germline V gene (reference sequence). Trimming took 0 bases from V and 5 from J, leaving 8 bases between them. The CDR3 loop spans 13 amino acids. The CDR3 DNA sequence: TGTGCCACCAGCAGAGATCCCCGCGACGAGCAGTACTTC. It is translated as CATSRDPRDEQYF.

This chain uses TRBV28 with TRBJ1-1; D perhaps matches TRBD1 (5 bases). The CDR3 spans 15 residues. Per germline, CDR1 MDHEN and CDR2 SYDVKM. Trimming left V 11 bases short and J 3 bases short, with 22 bases between. The CDR3 region is CAGSLPGREDTEAFF. The DNA of the CDR3 is TGTGCCGGAAGCTTACCAGGGCGGGAAGACACTGAAGCTTTCTTT.

The chain couples TRBV12-3 or TRBV12-4 to TRBJ2-3; tentatively, D is TRBD1 (6 bases). The CDR3 has 12 residues. V lost 6 bases to trimming and J lost 5 bases, with 9 bases between them. CDR3 amino acids: CASRNRVDTQYF. The DNA for the CDR3 is TGTGCCAGCAGAAACAGGGTAGATACGCAGTATTTT.

Concerning this clone itself: In the same sample, other DNA sequences code for this CDR3. CDR3 sequence: CASSLEGSYNEQFF. The CDR3, as DNA: TGCGCCAGCAGCTTAGAGGGCTCCTACAATGAGCAGTTCTTC. The J gene is TRBJ2-1, the V gene TRBV5-1; a possible D gene is TRBD2 (5 bases). The V gene lost 2 bases and the J gene lost 0 bases, with 6 bases spanning the gap. Germline loops: CDR1 SGHRS, CDR2 YFSETQ. The CDR3 runs to 14 residues.

The rearrangement joins TRBV18 to TRBJ1-5, with a weak D call TRBD1 (5 bases). V was pared by 10 bases and J by 0 bases, with 10 bases between. Germline CDR1 is KGHSH and CDR2 is LQKENI. This CDR3 comprises 13 residues. In DNA, the CDR3 is TGTGCCACACAGGACGATAGCAATCAGCCCCAGCATTTT. It codes for CATQDDSNQPQHF.

The gene calls are TRBV7-2 and TRBJ1-6; perhaps TRBD1 as D (5 bases). The CDR3 has 14 residues. V dropped 6 bases and J dropped 10 bases, with 16 bases sitting between them. CDR1 and CDR2 (germline): SGHTA, FQGNSA. CDR3 in DNA: TGTGCCAGCAGTCTTGACAGTACCTACTCACCCCTCCACTTT. Translated: CASSLDSTYSPLHF. Looking up the rest from reference TRBV7-2 and TRBJ1-6 gives the full variable domain: GAGVSQSPSNKVTEKGKDVELRCDPISGHTALYWYRQSLGQGLEFLIYFQGNSAPDKSGLPSDRFSAERTGGSVSTLTIQRTQQEDSAVYLCASSLDSTYSPLHFGNGTRLTVT.

V and J are TRBV28 and TRBJ1-2, with 7 bases identical to TRBD1. This CDR3 is built from 15 residues. CDR1 is MDHEN, CDR2 SYDVKM, per germline. Losses at the gene ends were 3 bases for V and 7 bases for J; bases not matched to a gene: 11. The chain's CDR3 is CASSLKGTVLSGYTF. CDR3 sequence (DNA): TGTGCCAGCAGTTTGAAGGGGACAGTTCTCTCTGGCTACACCTTC.

The chain uses TRBV6-1 and TRBJ1-3; D not resolved. Germline loops: CDR1 MNHNS, CDR2 SASEGT. V was shortened by 2 bases and J by 4 bases, with 6 bases between the two germline ends. The CDR3 runs 13 residues. The CDR3 region has the DNA TGTGCCAGCAGTGAATGGAGGGGAAACACCATATATTTT. This sequence encodes CASSEWRGNTIYF.

This chain uses TRBV4-1 with TRBJ2-5, with 7 bases aligning to TRBD2. This CDR3 spans 12 amino acids. V gave up 4 bases and J gave up 5 bases; unmatched junction bases: 1. Germline assignment: CDR1 MGHRA and CDR2 YSYEKL. The CDR3 sequence: CASSPGRETQYF. The CDR3 bases are TGCGCCAGCAGCCCCGGGAGGGAGACCCAGTACTTC.

The gene calls are TRBV5-1 and TRBJ2-1, with a tentative D call TRBD1 (6 bases). Germline CDR1 is SGHRS and CDR2 is YFSETQ. V gave up 3 bases and J gave up 0 bases, with 10 bases separating them. The CDR3 totals 15 residues. The CDR3, as DNA: TGCGCCAGCAGCTCCGCGGACAGCTCCTACAATGAGCAGTTCTTC. This encodes CASSSADSSYNEQFF.

Remarks on this clone: The junction differs from germline at one of its ends, possibly a read error. The chain links TRBV11-2 to TRBJ2-5; 10 bases are shared with TRBD1. The germline CDR1 and CDR2 sequences are SGHAT and FQNNGV. This CDR3 contains 12 residues. The CDR3 here is CASSRREGQGNF. The CDR3 nucleotides read TGTGCCAGCAGCCGGCGCGAGGGACAGGGGAACTTC.